This note documents a single T cell receptor beta chain sequence. Its antigen remains unidentified. TCRdb's table, derived via immunoSEQ multiplex PCR, lists solely in-frame clones and lacks some. The sample holds more than 110,000 clones, approximately 90% seen once. The data were taken from a study of T cell responses to AZD1222 COVID-19 vaccine. As for the study in general: Second-dose intervals of approximately 4 or approximately 12 weeks were pooled. Study-wide results and caveats: Without day 14 samples, only post-peak T cell repertoires were studied. Possibly, clonal diversity was underestimated; donors were largely white British and included more females. A rise in Spike-specific TCR breadth and depth followed two AZD1222 doses.

The sequence came from an adult in good health. This material consisted of peripheral blood, taken on day 0 of AZD1222 vaccination.

CDR3 residues: CASSYSYSPNYGYTF. DNA of the CDR3: TGTGCCAGCAGTTACTCGTACAGTCCTAACTATGGCTACACCTTC. The rearrangement links TRBV6-5 to TRBJ1-2; no definite D call. Looked up from germline, CDR1 is MNHEY and CDR2 is SVGAGI. This CDR3 has 15 amino acids. The V end lost 0 bases, the J end lost 0 bases, and 8 bases lay between the germline ends.